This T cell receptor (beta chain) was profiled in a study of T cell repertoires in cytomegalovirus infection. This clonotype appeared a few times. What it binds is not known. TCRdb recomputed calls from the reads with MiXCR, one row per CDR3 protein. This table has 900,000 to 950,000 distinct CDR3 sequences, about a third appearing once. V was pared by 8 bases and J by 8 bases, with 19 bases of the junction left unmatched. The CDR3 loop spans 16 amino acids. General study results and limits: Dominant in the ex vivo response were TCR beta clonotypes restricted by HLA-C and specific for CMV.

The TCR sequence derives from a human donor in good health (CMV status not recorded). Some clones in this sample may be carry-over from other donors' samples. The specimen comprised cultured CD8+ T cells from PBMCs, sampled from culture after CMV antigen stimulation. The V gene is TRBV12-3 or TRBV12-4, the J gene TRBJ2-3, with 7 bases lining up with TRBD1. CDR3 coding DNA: TGTGCCAGCGGCTTGACCGGGACAGAAGCGGATGGTACGCAGTATTTT. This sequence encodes CASGLTGTEADGTQYF.